The present T cell receptor beta chain was sequenced within a study of OX40 agonist ivuxolimab in advanced cancers. Study at large: At 0.01 to 10 mg/kg, ivuxolimab was administered intravenously to patients every 2 weeks. Anti-PD-1, anti-PD-L1 or anti-CTLA-4 therapy given earlier was allowed, and 40% had some. Patients achieving partial responses numbered three: one hepatocellular carcinoma case and two cutaneous melanoma cases. Study outcomes and limitations: It was also the case that some nonresponders had low normalized T-cell clonal expansion.

Details on this clone: Antigen: not known.

The germline V gene has CDR1 DFQATT and CDR2 SNEGSKA (reference sequence). With 5 bases removed from V and 9 bases from J, the gap between germline ends came to 11 bases. The CDR3 loop spans 11 amino acids. Profiled with immunoSEQ multiplex PCR; TCRdb holds only in-frame clones, not every one. The sample comprises 55,000 to 75,000 clones, 65% to 85% of which are singletons, and 7% to 9.5% rests with the top ten. This material consisted of CD4+ or CD8+ T cells sorted from blood, taken in a trial of the OX40 agonist ivuxolimab. The clonotype comes from an adult with an advanced solid tumor such as melanoma, head and neck, liver or kidney cancer. This chain joins TRBV20-1 and TRBJ2-1; the D is unclear. The CDR3 DNA reads TGCAGTGCTCTAAGCCCCGGTGAGCAGTTCTTC. The encoded protein is CSALSPGEQFF.